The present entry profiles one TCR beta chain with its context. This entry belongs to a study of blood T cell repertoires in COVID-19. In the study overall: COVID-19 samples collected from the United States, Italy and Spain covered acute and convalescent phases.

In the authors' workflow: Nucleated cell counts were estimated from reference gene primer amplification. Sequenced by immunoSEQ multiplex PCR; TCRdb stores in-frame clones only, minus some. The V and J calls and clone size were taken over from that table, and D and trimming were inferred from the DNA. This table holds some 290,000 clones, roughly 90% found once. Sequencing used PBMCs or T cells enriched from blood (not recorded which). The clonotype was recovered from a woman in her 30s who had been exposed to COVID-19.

CDR3 sequence: CASSPSGDPYGYTF. The CDR3 nucleotides read TGTGCCAGCTCACCATCAGGGGACCCATACGGCTACACCTTC. This chain joins TRBV18 and TRBJ1-2; weak D call: TRBD1 (6 bases). Trimming pared 2 bases from V and 8 bases from J, leaving 15 bases between. Germline V gives CDR1 KGHSH, CDR2 LQKENI. CDR3 length: 14 residues.